Listed below are T cell receptor beta chains from one sample, sequenced in a study of cytotoxic CD8 clonotypes in ibrutinib-treated CLL. Clones were read by immunoSEQ multiplex PCR, and TCRdb kept only the in-frame ones, dropping some. The table lists over 100,000 clones, 80% to 90% of them singletons. Source: PBMCs, taken after 24 months of ibrutinib treatment. The receptors derive from a human donor with chronic lymphocytic leukemia. Each CDR3 is given with its conserved first and last residue. The D gene is left open where the match is weak. Where a row states a size, it is once, few, many or the class of an expanded clone; other rows omit it.

J: TRBJ2-2; V: TRBV18; D: -; size: -; DNA: TGTGCCAGCTCACCTGACCATCCACGGACCGGGGAGCTGTTTTTT; CDR3: CASSPDHPRTGELFF
J: TRBJ1-1; V: TRBV19; D: -; size: -; DNA: TGTGCCAGTAGTAGATGGACGGGGAACACTGAAGCTTTCTTT; CDR3: CASSRWTGNTEAFF
J: TRBJ1-1; V: TRBV5-1; D: TRBD1; size: once; DNA: TGCGCCAGCTCGAATTCATGGACAGGGATTATGACTGAAGCTTTCTTT; CDR3: CASSNSWTGIMTEAFF
J: TRBJ2-2; V: TRBV28; D: -; size: many; DNA: TGTGCCAGCAGTCGAGACAGGAGGGGATCCGGGGAGCTGTTTTTT; CDR3: CASSRDRRGSGELFF
J: TRBJ1-5; V: TRBV28; D: TRBD1; size: -; DNA: TGTGCCAGCGAGGACAGGGGTTATAATCAGCCCCAGCATTTT; CDR3: CASEDRGYNQPQHF
J: TRBJ1-5; V: TRBV19; D: TRBD1; size: -; DNA: TGTGCCAGTACCTTGACAGGGAACAATCAGCCCCAGCATTTT; CDR3: CASTLTGNNQPQHF
J: TRBJ2-7; V: TRBV15; D: -; size: -; DNA: TGTGCCACCAGCTCCCCCGGCAAGGGTTGGTCCGAGCAGTACTTC; CDR3: CATSSPGKGWSEQYF
J: TRBJ1-5; V: TRBV28; D: -; size: -; DNA: TGTATGACGGGGTATAGCAATCAGCCCCAGCATTTT; CDR3: CMTGYSNQPQHF
J: TRBJ2-7; V: TRBV21-1; D: -; size: once; DNA: TGTGCCAGCGACGGACACCTGAGACGGATCTACGAGCAGTACTTC; CDR3: CASDGHLRRIYEQYF
J: TRBJ2-3; V: TRBV18; D: -; size: once; DNA: TGTGCCAGCTCACCACCGGGACTTTCCACAGATACGCAGTATTTT; CDR3: CASSPPGLSTDTQYF
J: TRBJ2-5; V: TRBV7-8; D: -; size: -; DNA: TGTGCCAGCAGCTATATGACAGGATACGGAGAGACCCAGTACTTC; CDR3: CASSYMTGYGETQYF
J: TRBJ1-2; V: TRBV6-1; D: TRBD1; size: -; DNA: TGTGCCAGCAGTGAAATCATAGGCCGACAGGGGGTGAATGGCTACACCTTC; CDR3: CASSEIIGRQGVNGYTF
J: TRBJ1-6; V: TRBV10-3; D: TRBD1; size: -; DNA: TGTGCCATCAGTGAGTCCGACAGGGGCAATTCACCCCTCCACTTT; CDR3: CAISESDRGNSPLHF
J: TRBJ2-3; V: TRBV11-3; D: -; size: -; DNA: TGTGCCAGCAGCTTAAGGGGGAGTGACGCAGATACGCAGTATTTT; CDR3: CASSLRGSDADTQYF
J: TRBJ2-6; V: TRBV27; D: -; size: -; DNA: TGTGCCAGCAGCCAAACAGGGTCTGGGGCCAACGTCCTGACTTTC; CDR3: CASSQTGSGANVLTF
J: TRBJ1-1; V: TRBV28; D: -; size: -; DNA: TGTGCCAGCAGGGCAAGCGTCACTGAAGCTTTCTTT; CDR3: CASRASVTEAFF
J: TRBJ1-3; V: TRBV27; D: -; size: -; DNA: TGTGCCAGCAGTTTAACAGGGTCTGGAAACACCATATATTTT; CDR3: CASSLTGSGNTIYF
J: TRBJ2-5; V: TRBV11-1; D: TRBD1; size: -; DNA: TGTGCCAGCAGCGCATGGACAGGGGAAGGAGAGACCCAGTACTTC; CDR3: CASSAWTGEGETQYF
J: TRBJ1-3; V: TRBV5-6; D: -; size: -; DNA: TGTGCCAGCAGCTTGGAAACAGGGCGAAGAAACACCATATATTTT; CDR3: CASSLETGRRNTIYF
J: TRBJ1-5; V: TRBV19; D: TRBD1; size: -; DNA: TGTGCCAGTAAACCGGGACAGGGCAATCAGCCCCAGCATTTT; CDR3: CASKPGQGNQPQHF
J: TRBJ2-2; V: TRBV5-6; D: TRBD1; size: -; DNA: TGTGCCAGCAGCGTCAGCCGGGACAGGTACACCGGGGAGCTGTTTTTT; CDR3: CASSVSRDRYTGELFF
J: TRBJ2-7; V: TRBV10-3; D: TRBD1; size: few; DNA: TGTGCCATCAGTGGGGCGGGACAGGGCTACGAGCAGTACTTC; CDR3: CAISGAGQGYEQYF
J: TRBJ1-1; V: TRBV14; D: -; size: -; DNA: TGTGCCAGCAGCCAAGATTACGGCCGCAACATGAACACTGAAGCTTTCTTT; CDR3: CASSQDYGRNMNTEAFF
J: TRBJ2-7; V: TRBV5-6; D: TRBD1; size: -; DNA: TGTGCCAGCAGCTTGTACGGGACAGGGAATGTAGGCGAGCAGTACTTC; CDR3: CASSLYGTGNVGEQYF
J: TRBJ2-3; V: TRBV19; D: TRBD1; size: few; DNA: TGTGCCAGTAGCATTAACCGGGACAGGGTCTTCGGTACGCAGTATTTT; CDR3: CASSINRDRVFGTQYF
J: TRBJ2-7; V: TRBV27; D: -; size: -; DNA: TGTGCCAGCAGTCTAACAGGGATCGGCGAGCAGTACTTC; CDR3: CASSLTGIGEQYF
J: TRBJ1-2; V: TRBV5-4; D: -; size: -; DNA: TGTGCCAGCAGCTTGGAAGGGTCTAACTATGGCTACACCTTC; CDR3: CASSLEGSNYGYTF
J: TRBJ2-7; V: TRBV30; D: TRBD1; size: once; DNA: TGTGCCTGGAGCGCGGACAGGTTCGTCTACGAGCAGTACTTC; CDR3: CAWSADRFVYEQYF
J: TRBJ2-1; V: TRBV6-5; D: TRBD2; size: -; DNA: TGTGCCAGCAGTCTCGGGACTAACAATGAGCAGTTCTTC; CDR3: CASSLGTNNEQFF
J: TRBJ1-2; V: TRBV2; D: TRBD1; size: -; DNA: TGTGCCAGCAGTGAGACAGGGGTAGGCTACACCTTC; CDR3: CASSETGVGYTF
J: TRBJ2-1; V: TRBV9; D: -; size: -; DNA: TGTGCCAGCAGCGTAGACAGGGCCTCCTACAATGAGCAGTTCTTC; CDR3: CASSVDRASYNEQFF
J: TRBJ1-2; V: TRBV7-3; D: TRBD1; size: -; DNA: TGTGCCAGCAGATCTAACAGGGGCCTCAATGGCTACACCTTC; CDR3: CASRSNRGLNGYTF
J: TRBJ2-7; V: TRBV7-9; D: TRBD1; size: -; DNA: TGTGCCAGCAGCCCCCCGACAGGGCGCGTCTACGAGCAGTACTTC; CDR3: CASSPPTGRVYEQYF
J: TRBJ2-5; V: TRBV5-1; D: -; size: -; DNA: TGCGCCAGCAGCGGGGGGATCGGAGGGGAGACCCAGTACTTC; CDR3: CASSGGIGGETQYF
J: TRBJ2-3; V: TRBV7-9; D: TRBD2; size: -; DNA: TGTGCCAGCAGCCAACAGCGGGGGGGCACAGATACGCAGTATTTT; CDR3: CASSQQRGGTDTQYF
J: TRBJ1-2; V: TRBV28; D: -; size: -; DNA: TGTGCCAGCAGTTTATACCTTAGGCTTTCAAACTATGGCTACACCTTC; CDR3: CASSLYLRLSNYGYTF